This TCR beta chain was captured in a study of T cells in Graves' hyperthyroidism and ophthalmopathy (dated 2019 in TCRdb). With respect to the entire study: Peripheral blood was collected at initial diagnosis, before any treatment. After blood sampling, hyperthyroidism patients were treated with methimazole at a starting dose of 30 mg daily, and ophthalmopathy patients were treated with high-dose intravenous methylprednisolone. For training and testing, the 100 or so patients in the discovery cohort were randomly divided in a 7:3 ratio. In several Graves' hyperthyroidism patients, the study also compared T-cell repertoires from thyroid tissue with T-cell repertoires from blood. A discovery cohort of about 95 patients, about 44 with Graves' ophthalmopathy and about 58 with stable Graves' hyperthyroidism, was used to find distinguishing TCR V-J signatures. An independent validation cohort of 18 to 20 hyperthyroidism patients and some 15 patients who later progressed to ophthalmopathy tested prospective prediction of ophthalmopathy. TCR Vbeta CDR3 sequencing of 135 peripheral blood samples (more than 40 ophthalmopathy, approximately 80 hyperthyroidism and roughly 17 progressor patients) is reported in the paper.

This clonotype was observed many times. This receptor's antigen is unknown. The input lacks base qualities; no much larger clone sits a single base away. A patient counted as having stable Graves' hyperthyroidism if no progression to ophthalmopathy occurred over 18 months of follow-up. Hyperthyroidism patients were aged 18 to 65 years and newly diagnosed, with disease duration of less than 2 months. Patients with uncontrolled infections, other autoimmune diseases, pregnancy or lactation were excluded. Diagnoses were based on clinical symptoms, serum thyroxine and TRAb, thyroid ultrasound and orbital computed tomography. PBMCs were separated from around 9.1 ml of fresh peripheral blood using Ficoll-Paque density gradient centrifugation. Total RNA was extracted using Trizol reagent, and RNA quality was assessed on an Agilent 2100 Bioanalyzer. In the germline V gene (reference sequence), CDR1 corresponds to DFQATT and CDR2 to SNEGSKA. For this chain, trimming is 7 bases at the V end and 1 base at the J end, and the number of junction bases without a gene match is 4. The CDR3 runs 13 residues from the cysteine to the phenylalanine. Only the CDR3 DNA is retained, 39 bases long and in frame from the first base.

The paper as a whole reports these results and caveats: Most expanded thyroid clonotypes (frequency above 0.001) were also found in blood, which suggests that blood repertoires may mirror thyroid immune responses. A 13 V-J signature model separated ophthalmopathy from stable hyperthyroidism, with approximately 87% sensitivity and about 81% specificity in cross-validation and 80%/75% in testing. No statistical method was used to fix the sample size in advance, and group allocation was not hidden from the investigators. In validation, the model predicted progression to ophthalmopathy with around 71% sensitivity and around 72% specificity, a median of 6.5 months before onset.

TCR beta CDR3 regions were amplified from RNA transcripts. For the first round of RT-PCR on the TCR CDR3, the HTBI primer set was used together with the Qiagen OneStep RT-PCR kit. Libraries were constructed in a second round of multiplex PCR, after which size selection and purification were carried out. Paired-end sequencing of the libraries was performed with 100 bp reads on an Illumina HiSeq2000. The paper's data handling went like this. Raw data were processed with SOAPnuke, discarding reads with adapters, uncalled bases, mean Phred below 15, or no exact constant-primer or identifier match. COPE v1.2.5 was used to merge the high-quality paired reads, and each unique nucleotide sequence was defined as a clonotype. MiTCR v1.1 was used to align the clonotypes against IMGT TRBV, TRBD and TRBJ reference segments. The analysis included only V-J combinations with a frequency above 0.0001, which together covered over 98% of the repertoires. The TCS score was defined as F50 (clonal expansion) divided by E x V (chaos), with BLOSUM62-based TCRdist calculated between CDR3 peptides within each V-J. Welch's t-statistics and random forest reduced fewer than 550 V-J features to 13, which were used in a naive Bayes classifier (R e1071). The public reads were reanalyzed by TCRdb: fastp trimming at Q25, MiXCR alignment, in-frame beta chains only. Every CDR3 protein is listed once, alongside the most common genes and DNA of its rows. What appears here as the V and J calls and clone size reflects TCRdb's work, not the paper's. The sample data list around 210,000 distinct CDR3 sequences, and about 17% of these were observed just once. Of the sample, 53% falls within the top ten clones.

The clonotype comes from a woman aged 45-60 years with Graves' hyperthyroidism. The chain is assembled from TRBV20-1 and TRBJ1-1, with 9 bases matching TRBD1. The sequencing sample was made of blood. The CDR3 reads CSVTGQGNTEAFF. The nucleotide sequence is given as TGCAGTGTCACGGGACAGGGGAACACTGAAGCTTTCTTT.